One and the same sample provided the 8 T cell receptor beta chains below, sequenced in a study of T cell responses to AZD1222 COVID-19 vaccine. Sequencing used immunoSEQ multiplex PCR; TCRdb keeps in-frame clones, though not all of them. The sample lists roughly 120,000 clones, approximately 93% occurring once. This specimen consisted of peripheral blood, obtained on day 0 of AZD1222 vaccination. These receptor sequences come from an adult in good health.

J is TRBJ2-7 and V is TRBV21-1. TRBV21-1 counts as a pseudogene. The CDR3 consists of 13 residues. Written as DNA, the CDR3 is TGTGCCAGCAGCAAGTCAGTGCGCTACGAGCAGTACTTC. Translated, it gives CASSKSVRYEQYF.

This sequence joins TRBV19 and TRBJ2-1; 12 nucleotides line up with TRBD2. The CDR3 loop spans 17 amino acids. Germline values: CDR1 LNHDA, CDR2 SQIVND (reference sequence). With 4 bases clipped from V and 3 bases from J, the junction kept 7 bases outside the gene matches. CDR3 amino acids: CASSTSSGRAYYNEQFF. CDR3 sequence (DNA): TGTGCCAGTAGTACATCTAGCGGGAGGGCCTACTACAATGAGCAGTTCTTC.

This sequence joins TRBV24-1 and TRBJ2-2; D might be TRBD1 (5 bases). Per germline, CDR1 KGHDR and CDR2 SFDVKD. V shed 4 bases and J shed 7 bases, with 12 bases lying between them. This CDR3 has 14 amino acids. In DNA form, the CDR3 reads TGTGCCACCAGTGACCCAAAAAGGGGCGGGGAGCTGTTTTTT. Encoded protein: CATSDPKRGGELFF.

This clone was recorded once. The genes are TRBV5-1 and TRBJ2-7; TRBD2 matches at 9 bases. The CDR3 consists of 13 residues. Germline CDR1 SGHRS, CDR2 YFSETQ. V gave up 2 bases and J gave up 6 bases; unmatched junction bases: 3. CDR3 DNA sequence: TGCGCCAGCAGCTTACTAGCGGGTCCCGAGCAGTACTTC. The encoded protein is CASSLLAGPEQYF.

The chain employs TRBV21-1 and TRBJ1-4. TRBV21-1 is a recognized pseudogene. The CDR3 runs to 16 residues. The CDR3 nucleotides read TGTGCCAGCCGTCCCGGGGTACCCCCAACTAATGAAAAACTGTTTTTT. The encoded protein is CASRPGVPPTNEKLFF.

This CDR3 reads CASSQWDNNEKLFF. In DNA form, the CDR3 reads TGCGCCAGCAGCCAGTGGGACAATAATGAAAAACTGTTTTTT. This sequence joins TRBV4-1 and TRBJ1-4; a possible D gene is TRBD1 (6 bases). The CDR3 runs 14 residues. Between the trimmed V and J ends, which lost 3 bases and 4 bases, there was a span of 9 bases. Per the germline V gene, CDR1 is MGHRA and CDR2 is YSYEKL.

The chain links TRBV3-1 (or the pseudogene TRBV3-2) to TRBJ1-6, with TRBD1 matching over 11 bases. This CDR3 spans 16 amino acids. Germline V lookup: CDR1 LGHDT, CDR2 YNNKEL (reference sequence). Losses at the gene ends were 0 bases for V and 10 bases for J; bases not matched to a gene: 5. The CDR3 loop is CASSQEGQGGYSPLHF. CDR3 nucleotides: TGTGCCAGCAGCCAAGAGGGACAGGGGGGGTACTCACCCCTCCACTTT.

This clone showed up just once. The chain combines TRBV27 with TRBJ1-6; D remains unclear. The germline gives CDR1 MNHEY, CDR2 SMNVEV (reference sequence). Trimming cost V 7 bases and J 3 bases, with 13 bases left between them. The CDR3 has 15 residues. CDR3 region: CASTDPGSYNSPLHF. The CDR3 nucleotides are TGTGCCAGCACCGACCCGGGAAGCTATAATTCACCCCTCCACTTT.